Listed below are T cell receptor beta chains from one sample, sequenced in a study of T cell changes during pregnancy in multiple sclerosis. Sequenced by immunoSEQ multiplex PCR; TCRdb stores in-frame clones only, minus some. The top ten clones hold under 30% of a sample with 30,000 to 45,000 clones, roughly 90% of them seen once. Sample: CD8+ T cells from peripheral blood mononuclear cells, taken before pregnancy. These TCRs come from a female donor with multiple sclerosis, enrolled in a pregnancy study. CDR3s include the opening cysteine and the closing phenylalanine or tryptophan. A D gene is named only where the DNA matches it firmly. Size values are once, few and many counts, or a class for expanded clones, and some rows have none.

clone_size j_call v_call d_call cdr3_aa cdr3_nt
- TRBJ2-7 TRBV4-1 TRBD1 CASSQRTGGTYEQYF TGCGCCAGCAGCCAACGGACAGGGGGCACCTACGAGCAGTACTTC
- TRBJ2-7 TRBV27 - CASSYGRGSYEQYF TGTGCCAGCAGTTACGGAAGGGGCTCCTACGAGCAGTACTTC
- TRBJ1-1 TRBV5-1 TRBD1 CASSLRGTGGLIMNTEAFF TGCGCCAGCAGCTTAAGGGGGACAGGGGGTTTAATAATGAACACTGAAGCTTTCTTT
- TRBJ2-7 TRBV6-1 TRBD2 CASSDGIAGVSRDEQYF TGTGCCAGCAGTGACGGGATAGCGGGGGTCTCTAGAGACGAGCAGTACTTC
- TRBJ2-5 TRBV13 TRBD1 CASSLRGHQLETQYF TGTGCCAGCAGCTTAAGGGGGCACCAATTGGAGACCCAGTACTTC
- TRBJ2-7 TRBV27 TRBD2 CASSSPLRKGTSGRDAQYF TGTGCCAGCAGTTCCCCACTCCGTAAGGGGACTAGCGGGAGGGACGCACAGTACTTC
- TRBJ1-5 TRBV28 - CASSRRTNSNQPQHF TGTGCCAGCAGCCGACGGACAAATAGCAATCAGCCCCAGCATTTT
- TRBJ1-4 TRBV4-2 TRBD1 CASSPTDRGREEKLFF TGTGCCAGCAGCCCGACGGACAGGGGGCGGGAGGAAAAACTGTTTTTT
- TRBJ1-3 TRBV10-3 - CAINNSSGNTIYF TGTGCCATCAATAACAGCTCTGGAAACACCATATATTTT
- TRBJ2-7 TRBV11-2 TRBD2 CASSSGTRKGEQYF TGTGCCAGCAGCTCCGGGACTAGAAAGGGCGAGCAGTACTTC
- TRBJ1-5 TRBV30 - CAWSAGAVSNQPQHF TGTGCCTGGAGTGCAGGGGCAGTCTCCAATCAGCCCCAGCATTTT
- TRBJ1-1 TRBV6-1 TRBD1 CASSEGQGATEAFF TGTGCCAGCAGTGAAGGGCAGGGGGCCACTGAAGCTTTCTTT
once TRBJ1-2 TRBV30 TRBD1 CASTGDYGYTF TGTGCCTCCACAGGGGACTATGGCTACACCTTC
few TRBJ1-6 TRBV2 - CASSDGADSNSPLHF TGTGCCAGCAGTGATGGGGCCGATTCTAATTCACCCCTCCACTTT
- TRBJ1-6 TRBV27 - CASSGALNSPLHF TGTGCCAGCAGTGGGGCCCTCAATTCACCCCTCCACTTT
- TRBJ1-2 TRBV4-1 TRBD1 CASSQDRAGGDGYTF TGCGCCAGCAGCCAAGATCGAGCAGGGGGCGATGGCTACACCTTC
once TRBJ2-7 TRBV7-9 TRBD2 CASSPSSGSLSYEQYF TGTGCCAGCAGCCCAAGTAGCGGGAGCCTCTCCTACGAGCAGTACTTC
- TRBJ2-2 TRBV19 - CASSMGHDLLNTGELFF TGTGCCAGTAGTATGGGACACGACCTCCTGAACACCGGGGAGCTGTTTTTT
- TRBJ2-1 TRBV29-1 - CSVAWADAPYEQFF TGCAGCGTTGCTTGGGCCGACGCGCCCTATGAGCAGTTCTTC
- TRBJ1-2 TRBV29-1 - CSVVQDNYGYTF TGCAGCGTTGTACAGGATAACTATGGCTACACCTTC
- TRBJ1-2 TRBV25-1 - CASSERQASYGYTF TGTGCCAGCAGTGAGAGACAGGCCTCGTATGGCTACACCTTC
- TRBJ2-7 TRBV6-1 - CASSEAIVYEQYF TGTGCCAGCAGTGAAGCTATTGTATACGAGCAGTACTTC
once TRBJ2-1 TRBV7-2 TRBD2 CASSTRGLAYNEQFF TGTGCCAGCAGCACAAGGGGACTAGCCTACAATGAGCAGTTCTTC
- TRBJ1-5 TRBV2 TRBD1 CASSGTATNQPQHF TGTGCCAGCTCCGGGACAGCCACCAATCAGCCCCAGCATTTT
- TRBJ2-3 TRBV9 TRBD2 CASSEGGTDTQYF TGTGCCAGCAGCGAGGGAGGGACAGATACGCAGTATTTT
few TRBJ1-1 TRBV9 - CASSLGGGTEAFF TGTGCCAGCAGCCTAGGCGGGGGGACTGAAGCTTTCTTT
- TRBJ2-5 TRBV28 - CASSLGWGGETQYF TGTGCCAGCAGTTTAGGATGGGGAGGTGAGACCCAGTACTTC
- TRBJ1-5 TRBV6-1 - CASSEVASRGVNQPQHF TGTGCCAGCAGTGAAGTAGCGTCTCGCGGGGTGAATCAGCCCCAGCATTTT
- TRBJ2-2 TRBV5-4 TRBD1 CASSLGQGARELFF TGTGCCAGCAGCTTGGGACAGGGGGCAAGGGAGCTGTTTTTT
- TRBJ2-1 TRBV7-7 - CASSLEAGVSYNEQFF TGTGCCAGCAGCTTAGAGGCAGGGGTATCCTACAATGAGCAGTTCTTC
- TRBJ1-2 TRBV28 TRBD1 CASSSLDRGLGGYTF TGTGCCAGCAGTTCACTCGACAGGGGGCTGGGAGGCTACACCTTC
- TRBJ2-1 TRBV9 TRBD2 CASSIYLAGATYNEQFF TGTGCCAGCAGCATTTACTTAGCGGGAGCCACCTACAATGAGCAGTTCTTC
- TRBJ2-4 TRBV9 TRBD2 CASSVGPTSGENIQYF TGTGCCAGCAGCGTCGGCCCTACTAGCGGGGAAAACATTCAGTACTTC
- TRBJ1-2 TRBV30 - CAWLDTATGSDGYTF TGTGCCTGGTTAGATACAGCTACCGGTAGTGATGGCTACACCTTC
few TRBJ1-1 TRBV7-9 - CASSLGSGVNTEAFF TGTGCCAGCAGCTTAGGTTCCGGGGTGAACACTGAAGCTTTCTTT
- TRBJ1-2 TRBV15 TRBD1 CATSRASTGDRKGYTF TGTGCCACCAGCAGGGCATCGACAGGGGATCGGAAGGGCTACACCTTC
- TRBJ2-1 TRBV7-9 TRBD1 CASSLDLGTGGWEQFF TGTGCCAGCAGCTTAGACCTTGGGACAGGGGGGTGGGAGCAGTTCTTC
- TRBJ1-5 TRBV5-6 - CASSSRGGDQPQHF TGTGCCAGCAGCTCCCGGGGGGGTGACCAGCCCCAGCATTTT
- TRBJ2-7 TRBV5-1 TRBD1 CASSLVSGGLREQYF TGCGCCAGCAGCTTGGTGTCAGGGGGCCTCAGGGAGCAGTACTTC
few TRBJ2-3 TRBV7-9 TRBD2 CASSPGLAGTTDTQYF TGTGCCAGCAGCCCGGGACTAGCGGGGACCACAGATACGCAGTATTTT
- TRBJ2-1 TRBV9 TRBD1 CASSAGQAGNEQFF TGTGCCAGCAGTGCCGGACAGGCGGGCAATGAGCAGTTCTTC
- TRBJ2-2 TRBV29-1 - CSVLTGTGELFF TGCAGCGTCTTGACGGGGACCGGGGAGCTGTTTTTT
- TRBJ1-3 TRBV27 - CASSLGPGLSGNTIYF TGTGCCAGCAGTTTAGGGCCGGGACTATCTGGAAACACCATATATTTT
- TRBJ1-4 TRBV28 TRBD1 CASSSGTVEEKLFF TGTGCCAGCAGTTCCGGGACAGTCGAAGAAAAACTGTTTTTT
- TRBJ1-4 TRBV15 - CATSLRGPNEKLFF TGTGCCACCAGCCTAAGGGGCCCCAATGAAAAACTGTTTTTT
- TRBJ2-1 TRBV19 - CASSIDFPPLEYNEQFF TGTGCCAGTAGTATAGATTTTCCCCCGCTCGAGTACAATGAGCAGTTCTTC
- TRBJ1-1 TRBV6-1 TRBD1 CASSSGTGEATEAFF TGTGCCAGCAGTTCCGGGACAGGGGAAGCCACTGAAGCTTTCTTT
- TRBJ2-7 TRBV30 TRBD1 CAWSVTGGHEQYF TGTGCCTGGAGTGTAACAGGGGGGCACGAGCAGTACTTC
- TRBJ2-5 TRBV9 - CASSGSGRQETQYF TGTGCCAGCAGCGGTTCGGGGAGGCAAGAGACCCAGTACTTC
- TRBJ2-7 TRBV7-3 - CASSLLPRQELYF TGTGCCAGCAGCTTACTCCCGAGACAAGAATTATACTTC
- TRBJ1-5 TRBV27 - CASSWTGNSNQPQHF TGTGCCAGCAGTTGGACCGGGAATAGCAATCAGCCCCAGCATTTT
- TRBJ2-1 TRBV4-1 TRBD2 CASSQSGGTDNEQFF TGCGCCAGCAGCCAAAGCGGGGGGACCGACAATGAGCAGTTCTTC
- TRBJ1-2 TRBV6-5 TRBD1 CASSPSGGYGYTF TGTGCCAGCAGTCCCTCAGGGGGGTATGGCTACACCTTC